A single sample gave rise to the 9 T cell receptor beta chains below, sequenced in a study of cytotoxic CD8 clonotypes in ibrutinib-treated CLL. Profiling relied on immunoSEQ multiplex PCR, and the TCRdb table lists in-frame clones only, not all of them. The table includes more than 110,000 clones, 85% to 95% detected once. This specimen was PBMCs, taken after 12 months of ibrutinib treatment. Receptors originate from a human donor with chronic lymphocytic leukemia.

This chain uses TRBV28 with TRBJ2-5; possible D gene TRBD1, 6 bases. Deletions cut 6 bases from V and 5 bases from J, with 13 bases between. Germline V lookup: CDR1 MDHEN, CDR2 SYDVKM. The length of the CDR3 is 13 residues. The CDR3 reads CASRLQGLETQYF. CDR3 coding DNA: TGTGCCAGCAGACTACAGGGTTTGGAGACCCAGTACTTC.

This clone was recorded once. This chain joins TRBV30 and TRBJ1-5; D is uncertain. The CDR3 extends over 13 amino acids. V dropped 0 bases and J dropped 6 bases, with 9 bases sitting between them. CDR1 and CDR2 (germline): GTSNPN, SVGIG (reference sequence). CDR3: CAWSVESGQPQHF. CDR3 bases: TGTGCCTGGAGTGTTGAATCAGGTCAGCCCCAGCATTTT. The entire variable domain, with the rest obtained from reference TRBV30 and TRBJ1-5, is as follows: SQTIHQWPATLVQPVGSPLSLECTVEGTSNPNLYWYRQAAGRGLQLLFYSVGIGQISSEVPQNLSASRPQDRQFILSSKKLLLSDSGFYLCAWSVESGQPQHFGDGTRLSIL.

The chain joins TRBV7-8 to TRBJ1-1; unclear D gene. This CDR3 has 12 amino acids. Deletions cut 0 bases from V and 6 bases from J, with 5 bases between. Germline assignment: CDR1 SGHVS and CDR2 FQNEAQ. Written as DNA, the CDR3 is TGTGCCAGCAGCTTAGCGTACGCTGAAGCTTTCTTT. It specifies CASSLAYAEAFF.

The genes are TRBV4-3 and TRBJ2-1; maybe TRBD2 (6 bases). This CDR3 has 15 amino acids. Trimming took 1 base from V and 9 from J, leaving 16 bases between them. The germline gives CDR1 LGHNA, CDR2 YSLEER. CDR3 bases: TGCGCCAGCAGCCAAGCCGCGGGGAGTCTTGTTGAGCAGTTCTTC. It encodes CASSQAAGSLVEQFF.

CDR3 loop: CAITSEGEEKLFF. The CDR3 DNA reads TGTGCCATCACGTCGGAGGGGGAAGAAAAACTGTTTTTT. This chain links TRBV10-3 with TRBJ1-4; TRBD1 is a possible D gene (6 bases). Trimming shortened V by 7 bases and J by 8 bases, and 14 bases separated the two germline ends. The CDR3 has 13 amino acids. Germline CDR1 ENHRY, CDR2 SYGVKD.

With regard to this clone: The same CDR3 is also encoded by other DNA sequences in this sample. This chain joins TRBV19 and TRBJ2-7; 9 bases align to TRBD1. This CDR3 has 15 amino acids. Germline lookup yields CDR1 LNHDA and CDR2 SQIVND (reference sequence). V lost 5 bases to trimming and J lost 2 bases; unmatched junction nucleotides: 7. The CDR3 DNA reads TGTGCCAGTAGTCTACCGGGACAGGGAACCTACGAGCAGTACTTC. It is translated as CASSLPGQGTYEQYF. Full variable domain (outside the CDR3, taken from reference TRBV19 and TRBJ2-7): DGGITQSPKYLFRKEGQNVTLSCEQNLNHDAMYWYRQDPGQGLRLIYYSQIVNDFQKGDIAEGYSVSREKKESFPLTVTSAQKNPTAFYLCASSLPGQGTYEQYFGPGTRLTVT.

The chain recombines TRBV6-6 with TRBJ2-7, with 7 bases lining up with TRBD2. This CDR3 region has 16 residues. Germline V gene sequence: CDR1 MNHNY, CDR2 SVGAGI (reference sequence). V was pared by 0 bases and J by 0 bases, with 5 bases of the junction left unmatched. The chain's CDR3 is CASSYSGGTSSYEQYF. DNA of the CDR3: TGTGCCAGCAGTTACTCGGGAGGGACCTCCTCCTACGAGCAGTACTTC.

This chain links TRBV5-1 with TRBJ1-4; 9 bases match TRBD1. The CDR3 sequence is 14 residues long. From germline, CDR1 is SGHRS and CDR2 YFSETQ. The V segment lost 4 bases and the J segment 7 bases; nucleotides outside the gene matches: 5. CDR3 residues: CASSPRTGAEKLFF. The DNA for the CDR3 is TGCGCCAGCAGCCCCCGGACAGGGGCTGAAAAACTGTTTTTT.

This clone was seen just once. The chain combines TRBV28 with TRBJ2-4; 7 bases are shared with TRBD1. Per the germline V gene, CDR1 is MDHEN and CDR2 is SYDVKM. V trimming: 4 bases; J trimming: 7 bases; junction bases outside the gene matches: 7. The length of the CDR3 is 14 residues. The CDR3 loop is CASSSRQGVNIQYF. CDR3 nucleotide sequence: TGTGCCAGCAGTTCTCGACAGGGAGTTAACATTCAGTACTTC.